Below, 32 T cell receptor beta chains from the same sample are listed, as sequenced in a study of T cell clonality in common variable immunodeficiency. Repertoires were generated with immunoSEQ multiplex PCR, while TCRdb's copy carries only in-frame clones and drops some. The data show around 55,000 clones, with none appearing a single time. The specimen was peripheral blood mononuclear cells. The receptors were sampled from a person between 18 and 75 years old in good health.

This clone has ten or more counts. With the read ending 3 residues before the CDR3 end, the germline J gene is used to fill in that end. Other nucleotide sequences from this sample produce the same CDR3. The genes are TRBV20-1 and TRBJ2-1; TRBD2 aligns across 14 bases. V shed 6 bases and J 7 bases; nucleotides not matched to a gene: 8. Germline V gives CDR1 DFQATT, CDR2 SNEGSKA (reference sequence). The CDR3 contains 15 residues. The covered CDR3 bases are TGCAGTGCGTTGAGACTAGCGGGGGGGCCGAATGAG. It encodes CSALRLAGGPNE. The entire CDR3 protein reads CSALRLAGGPNEQFF.

Note on this clone: The missing CDR3 end, 3 residues past where the read stops, is filled in from the germline J gene. V gene TRBV19 combines with J gene TRBJ2-7; 7 positions match TRBD2. Germline values: CDR1 LNHDA, CDR2 SQIVND (reference sequence). The CDR3 extends over 14 amino acids. The V and J ends lost 2 bases and 0 bases, in that order; junction bases with no gene match: 1. The sequenced part of the CDR3 DNA is TGTGCCAGTAGTATACGGGGGGACTCCTACGAG. Amino acid sequence: CASSIRGDSYE. The whole CDR3 is CASSIRGDSYEQYF.

This clone has ten or more counts. From the germline J gene comes the end of the CDR3, since the read stops 3 residues before it. V gene TRBV11-2 combines with J gene TRBJ1-6; D perhaps matches TRBD1 (5 bases). The germline V gene encodes CDR1 SGHAT and CDR2 FQNNGV. Trimming removed 8 bases at V and 9 bases at J, with 11 bases between. This CDR3 region has 12 residues. The sequenced CDR3 bases are TGTGCCAGCGGGGCTTCGAGTTCACCC. Amino acids: CASGASSSP. The CDR3, in full, reads CASGASSSPLHF.

This clone has a count of ten or more. A much larger clone sits a single nucleotide away, making a read error possible. The CDR3 is cut off 3 residues early in the read; its end comes from the germline J gene. The chain employs TRBV5-1 and TRBJ2-2; 9 nucleotides match TRBD1. Looked up from germline, CDR1 is SGHRS and CDR2 is YFSETQ. There are 16 residues in the CDR3. The CDR3 bases that were read are TGCGCCAGCAGCTTTACAGGGGGCGCAGGGGCCAACGTG. Translating it yields CASSFTGGAGANV. In full, the CDR3 is CASSFTGGAGANVLFF.

About this clone: Read coverage stops 3 residues before the CDR3 terminus; the germline J gene supplies the remainder. V gene TRBV11-2 combines with J gene TRBJ2-5; D remains unclear. From germline, CDR1 is SGHAT and CDR2 FQNNGV. Trimming took off 3 bases at V and 5 bases at J, with 10 bases between the two ends. This CDR3 is built from 13 residues. Incomplete CDR3 DNA: TGTGCCAGCAGCTTTACGTCAGTGGAGACC. The encoded protein is CASSFTSVET. The full CDR3 protein reads CASSFTSVETQYF.

This clone was observed many times. The CDR3 end is not reached by the read, which stops 3 residues before it; the germline J gene fills it in. J is TRBJ2-3 and V is TRBV19; TRBD1 is a possible D gene (5 bases). Trimming left V 4 bases short and J 2 bases short, with 13 bases between. The CDR3 has 15 amino acids. Looked up from germline, CDR1 is LNHDA and CDR2 is SQIVND (reference sequence). CDR3 sequence reads: CASSTTTGNTDTQYF. CDR3 DNA, as far as it was read: TGTGCCAGTAGTACAACCACAGGTAACACAGATACG.

This clone was recorded many times. The missing CDR3 end, 3 residues past where the read stops, is filled in from the germline J gene. This sequence joins TRBV5-1 and TRBJ2-6; D remains unclear. With 0 bases removed from V and 1 base from J, the gap between germline ends came to 11 bases. Germline V gene data show CDR1 as SGHRS and CDR2 as YFSETQ. This CDR3 contains 17 residues. The CDR3 spells CASSLGVGHSGANVLTF. The CDR3 bases that were read are TGCGCCAGCAGCTTGGGAGTAGGGCATTCTGGGGCCAACGTC. Looking up the rest from reference TRBV5-1 and TRBJ2-6 gives the full variable domain: KAGVTQTPRYLIKTRGQQVTLSCSPISGHRSVSWYQQTPGQGLQFLFEYFSETQRNKGNFPGRFSGRQFSNSRSEMNVSTLELGDSALYLCASSLGVGHSGANVLTFGAGSRLTVL.

This clone was seen at least ten times. The read ends 3 residues early relative to the CDR3; the germline J gene fills the gap. The chain recombines TRBV20-1 with TRBJ2-1; 9 nucleotides match TRBD1. Germline loops: CDR1 DFQATT, CDR2 SNEGSKA (reference sequence). This CDR3 is built from 14 residues. J lost 8 bases, V lost 4 bases, and 9 bases had no gene match. This CDR3 reads CSATTGGFTDEQFF. The CDR3 DNA, read in part, is TGCAGTGCTACTACAGGGGGCTTTACCGATGAG.

There are many counts of this clone. The read falls 3 residues short of the CDR3 end, and the missing part is taken from the germline J gene. The chain carries TRBV10-3 and TRBJ2-1; unclear D gene. The germline V gene encodes CDR1 ENHRY and CDR2 SYGVKD. The V and J ends lost 3 bases and 5 bases respectively, with 2 bases between them. The CDR3 covers 11 residues. The chain's CDR3 is CAISDNNEQFF. CDR3 bases read: TGTGCCATCAGTGACAACAATGAG.

This clone was recorded at least ten times. From the germline J gene comes the end of the CDR3, since the read stops 3 residues before it. This chain connects TRBV30 to TRBJ1-2, with 7 positions matching TRBD1. CDR3 size: 13 residues. Germline CDR1 and CDR2: GTSNPN and SVGIG (reference sequence). V trimming: 1 base; J trimming: 4 bases; junction bases outside the gene matches: 3. The part of the CDR3 DNA that was read is TGTGCCTGGAGTGGGGACAGTCTCTATGGC. It specifies CAWSGDSLYG. The complete CDR3 sequence is CAWSGDSLYGYTF.

This clone occurred many times. The sequence runs out 3 residues before the end of the CDR3; the remainder is reconstructed from the germline J gene. The chain employs TRBV20-1 and TRBJ1-5, with TRBD1 matching over 8 bases. The CDR3 runs 21 residues. V lost 4 bases, J lost 0 bases, and 23 bases stayed unmatched. Germline-derived CDR1 and CDR2 are DFQATT and SNEGSKA (reference sequence). CDR3 protein: CSATRNRTGRGGPYSNQPQHF. CDR3 DNA, as far as it was read: TGCAGTGCTACCCGTAACAGGACAGGGAGAGGAGGACCCTATAGCAATCAGCCC.

Points on this clone: The read finishes 3 residues shy of the CDR3 end, and the germline J gene is used to complete it. The chain joins TRBV19 to TRBJ2-3, with TRBD2 matching over 9 bases. Per the germline V gene, CDR1 is LNHDA and CDR2 is SQIVND (reference sequence). The CDR3 has 14 amino acids. V shed 4 bases, J shed 1 base, and the junction held 0 bases outside the gene matches. The CDR3 DNA, read in part, is TGTGCCAGTAGTAGCGGGGGGGGCACAGATACG. Protein product: CASSSGGGTDT. From start to end, the CDR3 is CASSSGGGTDTQYF.

This clone was picked up many times. The read ends 3 residues before the CDR3 terminus; that terminus is restored from the germline J gene. The chain links TRBV7-6 to TRBJ2-2; 7 nucleotides agree with TRBD1. V lost 5 bases to trimming and J lost 0 bases; unmatched junction nucleotides: 9. Looked up from germline, CDR1 is SGHVS and CDR2 is FNYEAQ. The CDR3 has 17 amino acids. The part of the CDR3 DNA that was read is TGTGCCAGCAGCCTCCCCCGACAGGGTTCGAACACCGGGGAG. Translating it yields CASSLPRQGSNTGE. The whole CDR3 is CASSLPRQGSNTGELFF.

This clone was found many times. The read ends 3 residues early relative to the CDR3; the germline J gene fills the gap. V and J are TRBV9 and TRBJ2-7; D not resolved. V lost 4 bases and J lost 2, with 16 bases in between. CDR1 is SGDLS and CDR2 is YYNGEE in the germline V gene. The CDR3 covers 15 residues. The sequenced CDR3 bases are TGTGCCAGCAGCACCGGCGGTGGGTTAGCCTACGAG. Its translation is CASSTGGGLAYE. From start to end, the CDR3 is CASSTGGGLAYEQYF.

This clone was recorded a few times. The CDR3 is cut off 3 residues early in the read; its end comes from the germline J gene. V and J are TRBV11-1 and TRBJ2-7; D is unresolved. The V end lost 2 bases, the J end lost 5 bases, and 7 bases lay between the germline ends. Germline V lookup: CDR1 SGHAT, CDR2 FQDESV (reference sequence). CDR3 length: 12 amino acids. CDR3 in amino acids: CASSLSSDEQYF. Partial CDR3 DNA: TGTGCCAGCAGCTTATCTTCCGACGAG.

This clone appeared many times. Read coverage stops 3 residues before the CDR3 terminus; the germline J gene supplies the remainder. The chain uses TRBV2 and TRBJ2-3, with D tentatively TRBD2 (6 bases). This CDR3 contains 14 residues. V lost 11 bases and J 2 bases, leaving 17 bases between the germline ends. Germline lookup yields CDR1 SNHLY and CDR2 FYNNEI. This chain's CDR3 is CACCLGLITDTQYF. CDR3 bases read: TGTGCCTGCTGTTTGGGACTCATCACAGATACG.

This clone has ten or more counts. The read gets to within 3 residues of the CDR3 end, and the germline J gene fills in the rest. The J gene is TRBJ2-3, the V gene TRBV30; 8 positions match TRBD2. Trimming at V came to 4 bases and at J to 4 bases, leaving 4 bases not matched to a gene. CDR1 is GTSNPN and CDR2 is SVGIG in the germline V gene (reference sequence). The CDR3 sequence is 13 residues long. The CDR3 DNA, read in part, is TGTGCCTGGAATGCGGGAGGCCCAGATACG. This encodes CAWNAGGPDT. The full CDR3 is CAWNAGGPDTQYF.

At least ten counts were recorded for this clone. The read gets to within 3 residues of the CDR3 end, and the germline J gene fills in the rest. J is TRBJ2-1 and V is TRBV20-1; 8 bases fit TRBD2. The J segment lost 7 bases and the V segment lost 1 base, leaving 9 bases of the junction unmatched. The germline gives CDR1 DFQATT, CDR2 SNEGSKA (reference sequence). This CDR3 comprises 15 residues. CDR3 bases read: TGCAGTGCTAGAGTGCCGCGGGGGGCCGGGAATGAG. This codes for CSARVPRGAGNE. The full CDR3 protein reads CSARVPRGAGNEQFF.

This clone was picked up many times. Read data end 3 residues before the CDR3 end; the end is taken from the germline J gene. This sequence joins TRBV4-1 and TRBJ2-7; the D is unclear. The CDR3 covers 15 residues. Germline V gene data show CDR1 as MGHRA and CDR2 as YSYEKL. The germline V and J ends were trimmed by 4 bases and 2 bases, with 15 bases remaining between them. The DNA read from the CDR3 is TGCGCCAGCAGCCGATCAGTAGGGTACCCCTACGAG. It is translated as CASSRSVGYPYE. The full CDR3 protein reads CASSRSVGYPYEQYF.

Ten or more counts support this clone. The observed sequence ends 3 residues before the CDR3 terminus, with the missing tail filled in from the germline J gene. The chain links TRBV30 to TRBJ2-2; TRBD1 matches at 7 bases. V lost 2 bases and J lost 7; bases outside the gene matches: 13. The CDR3 has 16 amino acids. Germline loops: CDR1 GTSNPN, CDR2 SVGIG (reference sequence). The CDR3 bases that were read are TGTGCCTGGAGTTCAGTTTTAGGGGGCAATGGCGGGGAG. This codes for CAWSSVLGGNGGE. The whole CDR3 reads CAWSSVLGGNGGELFF.

Of note for this clone: The CDR3 goes on 3 residues after the read ends, and that part is filled in from the germline J gene. Different DNA sequences within this sample yield the same CDR3. The rearrangement joins TRBV7-3 to TRBJ2-7; 9 positions match TRBD2. Per the germline V gene, CDR1 is SGHTA and CDR2 is FQGTGA. The trim removed 5 bases at V and 1 base at J, leaving 6 bases unmatched. This CDR3 has 15 residues. The part of the CDR3 DNA that was read is TGTGCCAGCAGCAAACGACTAGCGGATTCCTACGAG. Translation: CASSKRLADSYE. The whole CDR3 region reads CASSKRLADSYEQYF.

This clone was observed at least ten times. Read data end 3 residues before the CDR3 end; the end is taken from the germline J gene. The V gene is TRBV20-1, the J gene TRBJ2-1, with D uncertain. Germline V gives CDR1 DFQATT, CDR2 SNEGSKA (reference sequence). CDR3 length: 14 residues. V shed 5 bases and J shed 0 bases, with 11 bases lying between them. CDR3 DNA, as far as it was read: TGCAGTGCTCCTTGGCCAAGCTCCTACAATGAG. Translation: CSAPWPSSYNE. The entire CDR3 protein reads CSAPWPSSYNEQFF.

Comment on this clone: Read sequence stops 3 residues before the CDR3 end, and the germline J gene provides the missing end. The chain carries TRBV5-1 and TRBJ2-3; 8 positions agree with TRBD2. This CDR3 is built from 16 residues. The germline CDR1 and CDR2 sequences are SGHRS and YFSETQ. CDR3 protein: CASSVMSSGGGETQYF. The sequenced part of the CDR3 DNA is TGCGCCAGCAGTGTCATGAGCAGCGGGGGTGGTGAGACG.

This clone was recorded a few times. The DNA ends 3 residues before the CDR3 does, and the rest of the CDR3 is filled in from the germline J gene. The chain links TRBV7-8 to TRBJ1-1; no firm D call. The germline CDR1 and CDR2 sequences are SGHVS and FQNEAQ. Between the trimmed V and J ends, which lost 1 base and 5 bases, there was a span of 11 bases. CDR3 length: 14 residues. CDR3 DNA (partial): TGTGCCAGCAGCTTAGATGCCGGGGAAACTGAA. Its translation: CASSLDAGETE. Given in full, the CDR3 is CASSLDAGETEAFF.

This clone was picked up many times. The CDR3 end falls 3 residues outside the read, so it is completed with the germline J gene. The J gene is TRBJ2-2, the V gene TRBV20-1; a possible D gene is TRBD2 (5 bases). The CDR3 has 14 residues. CDR1 is DFQATT and CDR2 is SNEGSKA in the germline V gene (reference sequence). With 3 bases removed from V and 5 bases from J, the gap between germline ends came to 13 bases. The CDR3 bases that were read are TGCAGTGCTAGGAGGAGGACGGGGACCGGGGAG. This translates into CSARRRTGTGE. The complete CDR3 protein is CSARRRTGTGELFF.

The sample holds many counts of this clone. The sequenced fragment ends 3 residues before the CDR3 boundary, so the rest is inferred from the germline J gene. The chain recombines TRBV20-1 with TRBJ1-1, with a tentative D call TRBD1 (6 bases). Germline CDR1 DFQATT, CDR2 SNEGSKA (reference sequence). Deletions cut 5 bases from V and 4 bases from J, with 11 bases between. This CDR3 has 12 amino acids. CDR3 DNA, as far as it was read: TGCAGTGCTTCGGGACACCGCACTGAA. This gives the protein CSASGHRTE. The whole CDR3 reads CSASGHRTEAFF.

This clone was observed a few times. The read ends 3 residues before the CDR3 terminus; that terminus is restored from the germline J gene. The V and J genes are TRBV19 and TRBJ1-2, with D possibly TRBD1 on 6 matching bases. Germline V CDR1 and CDR2: LNHDA, SQIVND (reference sequence). The CDR3 has 15 amino acids. Trimming pared 6 bases from V and 7 bases from J, leaving 21 bases between. The CDR3 reads CASREAGTMGPGYTF. The covered CDR3 bases are TGTGCCAGTAGAGAAGCCGGGACAATGGGTCCTGGC. Based on the CDR3 plus reference TRBV19 and TRBJ1-2, the full variable domain is DGGITQSPKYLFRKEGQNVTLSCEQNLNHDAMYWYRQDPGQGLRLIYYSQIVNDFQKGDIAEGYSVSREKKESFPLTVTSAQKNPTAFYLCASREAGTMGPGYTFGSGTRLTVV.

This clone was found many times. CDR3 loop: CASSVALASYNEQFF. The sequenced CDR3 bases are TGTGCCAGCAGCGTAGCACTAGCGTCCTACAATGAG. The chain couples TRBV9 to TRBJ2-1; TRBD2 matches at 7 bases. With the read ending 3 residues before the CDR3 end, the germline J gene is used to fill in that end. Germline V gives CDR1 SGDLS, CDR2 YYNGEE. The V gene end was trimmed by 0 bases and the J gene end by 1 base; junction bases not matched to a gene: 1. The CDR3 contains 15 residues.

This clone was recorded at least ten times. The read falls 3 residues short of the CDR3 end, and the missing part is taken from the germline J gene. The gene calls are TRBV14 and TRBJ2-4; tentatively, D is TRBD1 (6 bases). CDR1 is SGHDN, CDR2 FVKESK, per germline. This CDR3 has 15 residues. Deletions cut 0 bases from V and 6 bases from J, with 12 bases between. CDR3: CASSQDTGTINIQYF. CDR3 bases read: TGTGCCAGCAGCCAAGATACAGGGACAATAAACATT.

In its sample, this clone was seen many times. The read halts 3 residues ahead of the CDR3 end, with the missing end drawn from the germline J gene. This chain joins TRBV12-3 or TRBV12-4 and TRBJ2-2; TRBD1 is a possible D gene (5 bases). V lost 4 bases, J lost 8 bases, and 14 bases lay in between. The CDR3 totals 14 residues. The CDR3 protein is CASSSVQGLGELFF. The part of the CDR3 DNA that was read is TGTGCCAGCAGTTCCGTTCAGGGCCTGGGGGAG.

This clone was found many times. The CDR3 end is not reached by the read, which stops 3 residues before it; the germline J gene fills it in. The chain couples TRBV19 to TRBJ1-2; 7 positions agree with TRBD1. Germline V gene sequence: CDR1 LNHDA, CDR2 SQIVND (reference sequence). The V gene end was trimmed by 8 bases and the J gene end by 4 bases; junction bases not matched to a gene: 7. The CDR3 runs to 13 residues. The part of the CDR3 DNA that was read is TGTGCCAGTGGGACAGATTGGAGCTATGGC. Encoded protein: CASGTDWSYG. The complete CDR3 sequence is CASGTDWSYGYTF.

This clone was found many times. With the read ending 3 residues before the CDR3 end, the germline J gene is used to fill in that end. This chain links TRBV18 with TRBJ1-3, with 8 bases aligning to TRBD1. Germline CDR1 reads KGHSH; CDR2 reads LQKENI. The ends lost 6 bases at V and 0 bases at J; junction bases unmatched: 16. This CDR3 has 19 residues. Incomplete CDR3 DNA: TGTGCCAGCTCTCCCCGACCTTTGGACAGGGCCAGCTCTGGAAACACC. Translating gives CASSPRPLDRASSGNT. The CDR3 as a whole reads CASSPRPLDRASSGNTIYF.